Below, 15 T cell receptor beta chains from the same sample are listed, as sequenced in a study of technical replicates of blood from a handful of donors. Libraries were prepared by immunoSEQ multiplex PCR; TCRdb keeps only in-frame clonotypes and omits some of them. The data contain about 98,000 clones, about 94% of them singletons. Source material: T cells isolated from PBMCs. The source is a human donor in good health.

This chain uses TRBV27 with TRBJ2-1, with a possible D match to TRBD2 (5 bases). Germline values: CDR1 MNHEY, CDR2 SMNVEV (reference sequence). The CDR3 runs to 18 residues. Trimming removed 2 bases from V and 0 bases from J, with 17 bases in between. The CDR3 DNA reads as TGTGCCAGCAGTTTAAGAGCGGTCGATTTGAGCTCCTACAATGAGCAGTTCTTC. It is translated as CASSLRAVDLSSYNEQFF.

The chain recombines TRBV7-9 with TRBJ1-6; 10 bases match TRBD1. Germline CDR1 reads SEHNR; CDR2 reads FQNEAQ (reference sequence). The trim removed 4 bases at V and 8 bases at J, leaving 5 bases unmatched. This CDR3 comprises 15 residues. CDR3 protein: CASSSETGGHSPLHF. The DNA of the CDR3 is TGTGCCAGCAGCTCAGAGACAGGGGGCCATTCACCCCTCCACTTT.

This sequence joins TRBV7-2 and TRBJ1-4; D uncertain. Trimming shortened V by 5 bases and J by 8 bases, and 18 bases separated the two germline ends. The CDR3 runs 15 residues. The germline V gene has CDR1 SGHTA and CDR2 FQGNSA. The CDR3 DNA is TGTGCCAGCAGCACTAGAAGTCAGAGAGGGGAAAAACTGTTTTTT. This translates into CASSTRSQRGEKLFF.

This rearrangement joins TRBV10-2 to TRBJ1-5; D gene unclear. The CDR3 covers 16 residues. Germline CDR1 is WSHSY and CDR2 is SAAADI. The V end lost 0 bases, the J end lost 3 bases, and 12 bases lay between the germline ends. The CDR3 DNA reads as TGCGCCAGCAGTGAGTCGCGGCAGCCAACCAATCAGCCCCAGCATTTT. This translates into CASSESRQPTNQPQHF.

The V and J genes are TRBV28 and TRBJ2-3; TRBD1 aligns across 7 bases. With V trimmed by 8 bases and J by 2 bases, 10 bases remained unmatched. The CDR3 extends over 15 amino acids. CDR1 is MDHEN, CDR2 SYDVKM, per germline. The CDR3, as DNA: TGTGCCAGCTCCCCCCCAGGGGGAAACACAGATACGCAGTATTTT. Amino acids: CASSPPGGNTDTQYF.

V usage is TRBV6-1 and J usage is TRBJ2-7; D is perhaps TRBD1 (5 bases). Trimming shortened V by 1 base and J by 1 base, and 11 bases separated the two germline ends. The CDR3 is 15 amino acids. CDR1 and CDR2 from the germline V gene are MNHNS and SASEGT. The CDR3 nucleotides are TGTGCCAGCAGTGAAGTAAGGGGTAGTTCCTACGAGCAGTACTTC. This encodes CASSEVRGSSYEQYF.

For the CDR3, the DNA is TGCAGCGCCCTGACACAGGGGGCGGATGGCTACACCTTC. It encodes CSALTQGADGYTF. The rearrangement links TRBV29-1 to TRBJ1-2; 9 bases are shared with TRBD1. Germline values: CDR1 SQVTM, CDR2 ANQGSEA. The CDR3 extends over 13 amino acids. The J segment lost 6 bases and the V segment lost 7 bases, leaving 9 bases of the junction unmatched.

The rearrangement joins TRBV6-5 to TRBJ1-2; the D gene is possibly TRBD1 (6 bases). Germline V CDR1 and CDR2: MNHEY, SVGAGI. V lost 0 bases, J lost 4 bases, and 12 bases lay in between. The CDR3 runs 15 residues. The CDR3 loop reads CASSYSDRLAYGYTF. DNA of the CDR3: TGTGCCAGCAGTTACTCTGACAGGTTGGCCTATGGCTACACCTTC.

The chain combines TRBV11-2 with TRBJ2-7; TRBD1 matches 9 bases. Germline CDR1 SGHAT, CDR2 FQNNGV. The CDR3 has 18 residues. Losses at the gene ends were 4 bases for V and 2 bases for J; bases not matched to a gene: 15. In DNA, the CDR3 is TGTGCCAGCAGCTCCCGGGGCAACAGGGGGCCCGATACCTACGAGCAGTACTTC. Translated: CASSSRGNRGPDTYEQYF.

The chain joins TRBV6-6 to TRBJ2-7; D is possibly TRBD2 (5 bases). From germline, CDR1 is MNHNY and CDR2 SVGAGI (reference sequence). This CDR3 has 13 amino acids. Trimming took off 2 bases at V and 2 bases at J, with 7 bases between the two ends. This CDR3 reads CASSYKLAYEQYF. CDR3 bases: TGTGCCAGCAGTTACAAACTAGCCTACGAGCAGTACTTC.

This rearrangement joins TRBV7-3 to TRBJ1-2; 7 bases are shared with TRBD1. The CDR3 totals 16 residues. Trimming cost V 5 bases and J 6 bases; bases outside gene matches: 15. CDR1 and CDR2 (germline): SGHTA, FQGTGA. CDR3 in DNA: TGTGCCAGCAGCCGAATCCCCAGGGGGGCCCTTGATGGCTACACCTTC. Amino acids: CASSRIPRGALDGYTF.

The CDR3 coding sequence is TGTGCCAGCAGCCTACCACTAGTGGGTGGCTACACCTTC. Translation gives CASSLPLVGGYTF. The chain is built from TRBV5-6 and TRBJ1-2; D uncertain. Per germline, CDR1 SGHDT and CDR2 YYEEEE. V lost 4 bases and J lost 7, with 14 bases in between. The CDR3 is 13 residues long.

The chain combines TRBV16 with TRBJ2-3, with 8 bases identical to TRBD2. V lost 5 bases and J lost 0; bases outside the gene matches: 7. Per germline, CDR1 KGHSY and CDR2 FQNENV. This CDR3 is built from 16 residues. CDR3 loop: CASSGPQRGSTDTQYF. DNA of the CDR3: TGTGCCAGCAGCGGACCCCAGCGGGGGAGCACAGATACGCAGTATTTT.

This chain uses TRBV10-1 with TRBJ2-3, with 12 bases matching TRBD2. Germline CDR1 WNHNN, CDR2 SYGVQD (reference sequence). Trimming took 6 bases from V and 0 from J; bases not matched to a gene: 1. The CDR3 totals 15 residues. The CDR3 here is CASSGTSGSTDTQYF. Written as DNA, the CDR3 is TGCGCCAGCAGCGGGACTAGCGGGAGCACAGATACGCAGTATTTT.

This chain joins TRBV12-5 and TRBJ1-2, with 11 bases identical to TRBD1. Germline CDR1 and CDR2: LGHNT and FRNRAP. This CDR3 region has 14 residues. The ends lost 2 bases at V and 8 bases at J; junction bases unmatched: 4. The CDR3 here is CASGLLGQGVGYTF. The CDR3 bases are TGTGCTAGTGGTTTGTTGGGACAGGGGGTGGGCTACACCTTC.